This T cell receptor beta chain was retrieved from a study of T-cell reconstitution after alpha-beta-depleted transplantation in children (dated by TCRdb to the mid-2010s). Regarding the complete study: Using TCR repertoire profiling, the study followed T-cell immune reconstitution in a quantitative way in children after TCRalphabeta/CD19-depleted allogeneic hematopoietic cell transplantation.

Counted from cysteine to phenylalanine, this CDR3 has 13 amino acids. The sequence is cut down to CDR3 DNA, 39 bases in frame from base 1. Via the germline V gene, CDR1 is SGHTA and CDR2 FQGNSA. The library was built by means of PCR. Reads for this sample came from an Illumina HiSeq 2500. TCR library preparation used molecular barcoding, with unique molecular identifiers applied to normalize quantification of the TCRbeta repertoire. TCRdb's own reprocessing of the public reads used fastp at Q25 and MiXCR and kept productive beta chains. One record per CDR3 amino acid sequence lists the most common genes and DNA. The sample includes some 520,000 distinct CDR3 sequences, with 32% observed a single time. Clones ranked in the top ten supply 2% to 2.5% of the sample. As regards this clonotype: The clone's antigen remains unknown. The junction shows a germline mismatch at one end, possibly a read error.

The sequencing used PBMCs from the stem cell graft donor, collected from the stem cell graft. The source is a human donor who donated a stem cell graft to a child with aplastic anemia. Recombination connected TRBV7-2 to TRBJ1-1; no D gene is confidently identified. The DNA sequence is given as TGTGCCGGCAGCTTTTCGAGGAACACTGAAGCTTTCTTT. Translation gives CAGSFSRNTEAFF.